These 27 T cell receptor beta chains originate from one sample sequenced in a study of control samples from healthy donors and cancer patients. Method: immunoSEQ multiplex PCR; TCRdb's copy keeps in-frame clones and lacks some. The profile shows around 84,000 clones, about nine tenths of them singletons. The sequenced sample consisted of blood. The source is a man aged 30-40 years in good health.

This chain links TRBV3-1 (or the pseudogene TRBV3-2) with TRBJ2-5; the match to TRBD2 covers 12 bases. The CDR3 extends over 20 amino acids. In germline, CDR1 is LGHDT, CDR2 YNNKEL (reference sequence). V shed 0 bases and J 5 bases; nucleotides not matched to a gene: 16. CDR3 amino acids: CASSQDPTSGSQLLEETQYF. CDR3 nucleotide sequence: TGTGCCAGCAGCCAAGATCCGACTAGCGGGAGCCAACTTTTAGAGGAGACCCAGTACTTC.

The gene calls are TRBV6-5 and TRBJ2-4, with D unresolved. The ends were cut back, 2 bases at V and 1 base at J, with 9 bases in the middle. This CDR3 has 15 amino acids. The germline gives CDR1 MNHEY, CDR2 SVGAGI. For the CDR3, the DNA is TGTGCCAGCAGTTACCACCGGGCCGCCAAAAACATTCAGTACTTC. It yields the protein CASSYHRAAKNIQYF.

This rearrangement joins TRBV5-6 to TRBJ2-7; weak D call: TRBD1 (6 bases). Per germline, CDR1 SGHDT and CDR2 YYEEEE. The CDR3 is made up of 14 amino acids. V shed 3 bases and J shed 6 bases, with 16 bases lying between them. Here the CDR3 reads CASSSQGFSGEQYF. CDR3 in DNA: TGTGCCAGCAGCTCCCAGGGGTTTAGTGGCGAGCAGTACTTC.

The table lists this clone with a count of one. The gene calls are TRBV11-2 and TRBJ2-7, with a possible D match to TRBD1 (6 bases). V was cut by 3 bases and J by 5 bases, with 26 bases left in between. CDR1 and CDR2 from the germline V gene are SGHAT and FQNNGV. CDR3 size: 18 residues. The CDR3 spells CASSLPLSQTGMVNEQYF. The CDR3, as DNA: TGTGCCAGCAGCTTGCCCCTCTCCCAGACAGGAATGGTAAACGAGCAGTACTTC.

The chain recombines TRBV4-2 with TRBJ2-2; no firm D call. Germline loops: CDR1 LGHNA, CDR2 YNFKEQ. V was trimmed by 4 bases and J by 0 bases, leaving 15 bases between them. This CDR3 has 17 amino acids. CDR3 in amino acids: CASSLGKRAANTGELFF. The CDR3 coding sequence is TGTGCCAGCAGCCTCGGAAAAAGGGCCGCGAACACCGGGGAGCTGTTTTTT.

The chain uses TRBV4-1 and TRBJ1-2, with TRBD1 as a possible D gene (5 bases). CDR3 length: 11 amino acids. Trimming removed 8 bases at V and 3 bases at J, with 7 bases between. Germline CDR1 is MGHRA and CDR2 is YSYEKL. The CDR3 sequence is CASQGDYGYTF. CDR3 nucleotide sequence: TGCGCCAGCCAGGGTGACTATGGCTACACCTTC.

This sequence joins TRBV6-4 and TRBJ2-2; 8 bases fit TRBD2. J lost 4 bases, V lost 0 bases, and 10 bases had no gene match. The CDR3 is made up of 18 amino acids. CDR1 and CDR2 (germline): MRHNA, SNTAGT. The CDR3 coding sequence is TGTGCCAGCAGTGACTCGTCAGCGGGGGAGAGGAGCACCGGGGAGCTGTTTTTT. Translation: CASSDSSAGERSTGELFF.

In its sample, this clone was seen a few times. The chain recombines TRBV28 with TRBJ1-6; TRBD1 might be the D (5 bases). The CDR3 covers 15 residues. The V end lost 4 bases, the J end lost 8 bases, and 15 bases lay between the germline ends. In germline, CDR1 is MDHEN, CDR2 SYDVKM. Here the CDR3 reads CASSSETLGDSPLHF. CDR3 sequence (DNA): TGTGCCAGCAGTTCGGAAACCTTGGGGGATTCACCCCTCCACTTT.

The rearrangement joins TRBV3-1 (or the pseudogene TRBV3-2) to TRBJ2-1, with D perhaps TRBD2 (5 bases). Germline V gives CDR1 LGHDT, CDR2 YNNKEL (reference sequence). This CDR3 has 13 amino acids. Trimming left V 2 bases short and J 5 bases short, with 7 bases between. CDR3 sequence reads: CASSQTRHNEQFF. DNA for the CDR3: TGTGCCAGCAGCCAAACTAGACACAATGAGCAGTTCTTC.

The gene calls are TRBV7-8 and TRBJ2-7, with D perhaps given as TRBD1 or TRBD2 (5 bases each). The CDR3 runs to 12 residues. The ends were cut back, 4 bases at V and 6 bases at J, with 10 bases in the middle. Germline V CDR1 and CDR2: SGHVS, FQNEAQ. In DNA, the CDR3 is TGTGCCAGCAGCTCGAAGGGGAGCGAGCAGTACTTC. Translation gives CASSSKGSEQYF.

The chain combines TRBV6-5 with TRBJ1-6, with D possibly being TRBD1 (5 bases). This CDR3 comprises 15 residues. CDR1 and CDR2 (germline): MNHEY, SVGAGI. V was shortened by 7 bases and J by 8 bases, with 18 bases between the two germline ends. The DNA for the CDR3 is TGTGCCAGCAACAACGGCGGAGACAGTGATTCACCCCTCCACTTT. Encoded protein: CASNNGGDSDSPLHF.

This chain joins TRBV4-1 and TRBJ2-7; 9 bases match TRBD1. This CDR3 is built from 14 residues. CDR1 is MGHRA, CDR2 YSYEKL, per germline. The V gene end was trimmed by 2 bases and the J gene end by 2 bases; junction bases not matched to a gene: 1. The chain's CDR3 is CASSQWTGAYEQYF. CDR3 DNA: TGCGCCAGCAGCCAATGGACAGGGGCCTACGAGCAGTACTTC.

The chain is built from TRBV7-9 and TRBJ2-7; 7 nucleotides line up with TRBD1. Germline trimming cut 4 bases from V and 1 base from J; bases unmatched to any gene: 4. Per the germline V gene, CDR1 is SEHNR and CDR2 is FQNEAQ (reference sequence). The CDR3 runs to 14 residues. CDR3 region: CASSYDRASYEQYF. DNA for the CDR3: TGTGCCAGCAGCTACGACAGGGCTTCCTACGAGCAGTACTTC.

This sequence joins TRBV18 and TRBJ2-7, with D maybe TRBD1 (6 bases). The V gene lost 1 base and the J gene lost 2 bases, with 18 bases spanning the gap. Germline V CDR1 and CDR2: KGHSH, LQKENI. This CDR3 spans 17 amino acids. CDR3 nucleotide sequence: TGTGCCAGCTCACCACAGTTGGTGGCAGGGGACCCCTACGAGCAGTACTTC. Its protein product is CASSPQLVAGDPYEQYF. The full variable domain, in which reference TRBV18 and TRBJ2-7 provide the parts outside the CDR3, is NAGVMQNPRHLVRRRGQEARLRCSPMKGHSHVYWYRQLPEEGLKFMVYLQKENIIDESGMPKERFSAEFPKEGPSILRIQQVVRGDSAAYFCASSPQLVAGDPYEQYFGPGTRLTVT.

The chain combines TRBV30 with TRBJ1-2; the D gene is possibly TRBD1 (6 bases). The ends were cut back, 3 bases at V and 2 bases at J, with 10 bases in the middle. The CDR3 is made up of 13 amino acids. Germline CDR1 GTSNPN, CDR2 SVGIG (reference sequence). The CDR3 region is CAWSPTGNYGYTF. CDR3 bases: TGTGCCTGGAGCCCTACAGGGAACTATGGCTACACCTTC.

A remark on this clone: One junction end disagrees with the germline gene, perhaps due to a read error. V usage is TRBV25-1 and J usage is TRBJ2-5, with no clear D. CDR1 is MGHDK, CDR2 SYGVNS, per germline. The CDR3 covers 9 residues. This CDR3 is CASGETQYF. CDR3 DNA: TGTGCCAGCGGTGAGACCCAGTACTTC. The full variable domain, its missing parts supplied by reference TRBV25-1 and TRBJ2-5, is EADIYQTPRYLVIGTGKKITLECSQTMGHDKMYWYQQDPGMELHLIHYSYGVNSTEKGDLSSESTVSRIRTEHFPLTLESARPSHTSQYLCASGETQYFGPGTRLLVL.

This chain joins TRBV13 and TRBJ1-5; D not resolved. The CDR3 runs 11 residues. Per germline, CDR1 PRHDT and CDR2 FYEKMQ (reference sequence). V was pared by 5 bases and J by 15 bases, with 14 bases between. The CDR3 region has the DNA TGTGCCAGCAGCAATCGACTTCTCGGGCATTTT. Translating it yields CASSNRLLGHF.

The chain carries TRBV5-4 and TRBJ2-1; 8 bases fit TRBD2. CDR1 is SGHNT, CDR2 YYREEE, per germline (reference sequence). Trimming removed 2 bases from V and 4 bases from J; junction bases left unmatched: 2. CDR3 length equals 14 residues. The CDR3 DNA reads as TGTGCCAGCAGCTTAGCGGGAGAATACAATGAGCAGTTCTTC. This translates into CASSLAGEYNEQFF. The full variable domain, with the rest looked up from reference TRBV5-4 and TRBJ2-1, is ETGVTQSPTHLIKTRGQQVTLRCSSQSGHNTVSWYQQALGQGPQFIFQYYREEENGRGNFPPRFSGLQFPNYSSELNVNALELDDSALYLCASSLAGEYNEQFFGPGTRLTVL.

This CDR3 reads CAISESTRGQNGGRGNEQFF. The CDR3 DNA reads as TGTGCCATCAGTGAGTCGACTCGCGGTCAGAATGGGGGCCGGGGGAATGAGCAGTTCTTC. The rearrangement links TRBV10-3 to TRBJ2-1, with D perhaps being TRBD1 or TRBD2 (6 bases each). The CDR3 spans 20 residues. Looked up from germline, CDR1 is ENHRY and CDR2 is SYGVKD. V was trimmed by 0 bases and J by 7 bases, leaving 28 bases between them.

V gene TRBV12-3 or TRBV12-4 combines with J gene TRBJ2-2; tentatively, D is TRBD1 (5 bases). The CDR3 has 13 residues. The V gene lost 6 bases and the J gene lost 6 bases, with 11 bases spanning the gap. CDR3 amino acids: CASRTEGAGELFF. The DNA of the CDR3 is TGTGCCAGCAGGACAGAAGGGGCCGGGGAGCTGTTTTTT.

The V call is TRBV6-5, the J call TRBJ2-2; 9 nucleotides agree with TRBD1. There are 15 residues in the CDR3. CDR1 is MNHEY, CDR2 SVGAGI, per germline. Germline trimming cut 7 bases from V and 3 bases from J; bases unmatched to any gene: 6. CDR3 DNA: TGTGCCAGCACCACGGGACAGGGCGACACCGGGGAGCTGTTTTTT. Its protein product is CASTTGQGDTGELFF.

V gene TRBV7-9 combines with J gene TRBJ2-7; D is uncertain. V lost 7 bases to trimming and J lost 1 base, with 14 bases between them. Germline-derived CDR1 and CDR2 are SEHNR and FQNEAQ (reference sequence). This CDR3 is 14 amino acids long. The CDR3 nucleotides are TGTGCCAGCATCAGCCGGGCCTCGTCCTACGAGCAGTACTTC. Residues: CASISRASSYEQYF.

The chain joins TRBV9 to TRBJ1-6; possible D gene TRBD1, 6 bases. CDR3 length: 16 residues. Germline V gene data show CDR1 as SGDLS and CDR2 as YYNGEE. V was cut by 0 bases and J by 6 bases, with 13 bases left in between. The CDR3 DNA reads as TGTGCCAGCAGCGTAGTCGGACAGCTGGGTAATTCACCCCTCCACTTT. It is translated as CASSVVGQLGNSPLHF.

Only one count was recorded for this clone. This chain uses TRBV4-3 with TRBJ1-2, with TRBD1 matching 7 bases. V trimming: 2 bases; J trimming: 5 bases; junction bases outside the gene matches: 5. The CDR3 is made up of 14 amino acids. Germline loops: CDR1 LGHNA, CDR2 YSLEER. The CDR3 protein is CASSQIGTDYGYTF. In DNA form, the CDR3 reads TGCGCCAGCAGCCAAATTGGGACAGATTATGGCTACACCTTC.

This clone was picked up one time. The CDR3 sequence: CASSLGYSSNYGYTF. CDR3 sequence (DNA): TGTGCCAGTAGTCTTGGCTACAGCTCTAACTATGGCTACACCTTC. V gene TRBV19 combines with J gene TRBJ1-2; D is undetermined. The CDR3 is 15 amino acids. V shed 5 bases and J shed 0 bases, with 13 bases lying between them. Germline V gene sequence: CDR1 LNHDA, CDR2 SQIVND (reference sequence).

CDR3 nucleotide sequence: TGCGCCAGCAGCTCCTATGGCCCGAACACCGGGGAGCTGTTTTTT. This translates into CASSSYGPNTGELFF. The chain combines TRBV5-1 with TRBJ2-2; D gene uncertain. Germline V gene data show CDR1 as SGHRS and CDR2 as YFSETQ. Trimming removed 3 bases at V and 0 bases at J, with 9 bases between. This CDR3 comprises 15 residues.

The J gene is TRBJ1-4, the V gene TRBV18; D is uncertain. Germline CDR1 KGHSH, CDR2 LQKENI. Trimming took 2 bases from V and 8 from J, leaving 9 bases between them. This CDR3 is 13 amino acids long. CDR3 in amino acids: CASSPGHKEKLFF. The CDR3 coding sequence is TGTGCCAGCTCACCAGGGCACAAAGAAAAACTGTTTTTT.